This T cell receptor beta chain was identified in a study of T cell changes during pregnancy in multiple sclerosis. Germline V gene sequence: CDR1 SGHTA, CDR2 FQGNSA. The CDR3 is made up of 13 amino acids. V shed 5 bases, J shed 4 bases, and the junction held 4 bases outside the gene matches. Only in-frame clones appear in the TCRdb table, and some are missing; sequencing was by immunoSEQ multiplex PCR. The table includes roughly 73,000 clones, approximately 90% detected once. Sample: peripheral blood, taken in the second trimester of pregnancy. The receptor comes from a female donor in good health, enrolled as a control in a pregnancy study. The chain is built from TRBV7-2 and TRBJ1-1, with 7 bases matching TRBD1. The CDR3 DNA sequence: TGTGCCAGCAGCAGGGGGCTCTTCACTGAAGCTTTCTTT. It is translated as CASSRGLFTEAFF.